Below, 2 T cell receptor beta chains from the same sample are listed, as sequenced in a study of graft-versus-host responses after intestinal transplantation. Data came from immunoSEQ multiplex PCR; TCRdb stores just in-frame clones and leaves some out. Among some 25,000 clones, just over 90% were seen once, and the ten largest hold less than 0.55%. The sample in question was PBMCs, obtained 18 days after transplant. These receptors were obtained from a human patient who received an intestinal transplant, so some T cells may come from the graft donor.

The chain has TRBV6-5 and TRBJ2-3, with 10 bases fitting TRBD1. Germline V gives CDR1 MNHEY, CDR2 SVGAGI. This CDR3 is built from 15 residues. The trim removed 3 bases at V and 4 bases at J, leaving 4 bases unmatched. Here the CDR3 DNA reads TGTGCCAGCAGTTATGTGGGACAGGGGCCAGATACGCAGTATTTT. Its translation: CASSYVGQGPDTQYF.

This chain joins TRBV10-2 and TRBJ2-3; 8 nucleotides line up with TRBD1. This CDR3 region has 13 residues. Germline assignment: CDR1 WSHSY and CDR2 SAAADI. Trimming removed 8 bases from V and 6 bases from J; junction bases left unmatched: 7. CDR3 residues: CASLTGGYDTQYF. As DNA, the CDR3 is TGCGCCAGCCTAACAGGGGGTTATGATACGCAGTATTTT.